This is a list of T cell receptor beta chains from one sample in a study of blood T cell repertoires in COVID-19. Generated by immunoSEQ multiplex PCR, the TCRdb table keeps only in-frame clones and is missing some. Of some 300,000 clones listed, 70% to 90% were seen once; the top ten hold about 1.2%. The specimen was peripheral blood. These receptors originate from a man aged 65-85 years with acute or convalescent COVID-19. Both conserved end residues are trimmed from each CDR3. Each record gives: CDR3 length, V gene, CDR3 protein.

12 | TRBV6-5 | ASSKTGVNQPQH
12 | TRBV15 | ATSRDWGGQPQH
14 | TRBV4-3 | ASSQAVVRSVTEAF
13 | TRBV27 | ASKGLAGGPYEQY
18 | TRBV10-3 | AISMTAGLAGGSRYNEQF
14 | TRBV2 | ASSSEAGGSKNIQY
9 | TRBV11-2 | ASSGGETQY
11 | TRBV7-3 | ASSLTKGSEQY
13 | TRBV18 | ASSPLQAGQAEAF
11 | TRBV10-2 | ASSEAGGQKLF
12 | TRBV7-2 | ASSLSTSRSEQY
14 | TRBV18 | ASSTQRVDGSDTQY
12 | TRBV29-1 | SVEGQSAYNEQF
13 | TRBV2 | ASSPLTGQTGELF
10 | TRBV19 | ASSLRRAGYT
12 | TRBV5-4 | ASSTGQGVGEQY
13 | TRBV9 | ASSGGTGFGNTIY
12 | TRBV5-1 | ASSLGAGEETQY
14 | TRBV7-8 | ASSFRAGRGHNEQF
14 | TRBV11-3 | ASSLRRGGLGDTQY
12 | TRBV30 | AWSGTGLYNEQF
13 | TRBV2 | ASSLYQGGGEKLF
14 | TRBV9 | ASSAQRQGPGNTIY
14 | TRBV15 | ATSRDGGESIYEQY
13 | TRBV28 | ASSGQGAGNSPLH
10 | TRBV6-6 | ASSWTGDGYT
10 | TRBV6-2/TRBV6-3 | ASSRPRSEQF
11 | TRBV2 | ASGDRGQETQY
14 | TRBV4-3 | ASSQDTGVNTGELF
12 | TRBV7-6 | ASSHRDRVDGYT
14 | TRBV4-3 | ASSRAGTGGGNTIY
13 | TRBV2 | ASTQTAGNNSPLH
13 | TRBV5-1 | ASSQGLAGAHEQF
12 | TRBV14 | ASSQAGSLSIQY
12 | TRBV5-4 | ASSSIDRGAGYT
13 | TRBV5-1 | ASSLAATGFYEQY
14 | TRBV5-8 | ASSFGRVFKGNTIY
14 | TRBV5-1 | ASSATPTSEQETQY
14 | TRBV28 | ASRTGAGTGSRELF
16 | TRBV24-1 | ATSDPPPTGRSTGELF
12 | TRBV9 | ASSGPTSNYGYT
14 | TRBV6-1 | ASSEQAGMNTGELF
13 | TRBV19 | ASTQVDRANEKLF
17 | TRBV9 | ASSVEGGRLVVGTGELF
15 | TRBV5-1 | ASSLVATGKWYYGYT
11 | TRBV7-8 | ASSLDRNQPQH
12 | TRBV28 | ASSFDERYNEQF
14 | TRBV3-1/TRBV3-2 | ASSPSGRANTGELF
12 | TRBV5-8 | ASSLGQGESPLH
13 | TRBV21-1 | ASSIRDSPNQPQH